This TCR beta chain was captured by sequencing in a study of T cells after yellow fever vaccination. The length of the CDR3 is 15 residues. Trimming left V 5 bases short and J 0 bases short, with 14 bases between. CDR1 and CDR2 from the germline V gene are SGHDT and YYEEEE. One entry per CDR3 protein results from TCRdb running MiXCR on the 5' RACE reads. The table has about 550,000 distinct CDR3 sequences, roughly 19% seen once; the top ten hold more than 13%. This specimen consisted of PBMCs, obtained 15 days after the yellow fever booster vaccination. The receptor's source is a man aged 25 to 40 who received the YFV17D yellow fever vaccine. The V call is TRBV5-6, the J call TRBJ1-1; D possibly corresponds to TRBD1 (5 bases). This CDR3 reads CASRNARTMNTEAFF. Written as DNA, the CDR3 is TGTGCCAGCAGAAATGCCCGGACAATGAACACTGAAGCTTTCTTT.